This TCR beta chain was sequenced for a study of control samples from healthy donors and cancer patients. The J segment lost 0 bases and the V segment lost 4 bases, leaving 6 bases of the junction unmatched. CDR3 length: 15 amino acids. Germline lookup yields CDR1 SGHRS and CDR2 YFSETQ. TCRdb's copy holds only in-frame clones and misses some; the assay was immunoSEQ multiplex PCR. Of some 130,000 clones in the sample, roughly 90% were seen once. The sample comprised blood. The J gene is TRBJ2-5, the V gene TRBV5-1; 7 nucleotides agree with TRBD1. The TCR sequence derives from a man younger than 35 in good health. CDR3 sequence reads: CASSLTGIDQETQYF. CDR3 sequence (DNA): TGCGCCAGCAGCCTGACAGGGATTGACCAAGAGACCCAGTACTTC.